Each of the 18 T cell receptor beta chains below was sequenced from the same sample in a study of response to subunit inactivated influenza vaccine. TCRdb independently ran MiXCR on the RT-PCR reads; one entry per CDR3 protein. In the table there are 150,000 to 200,000 distinct CDR3 sequences, 9.5% to 15% of which are singletons. The data also belong to a second study, concerning T cells expressing NK-cell markers. That source adds: Synthesis of TCR beta cDNA relied on 5'RACE template switching carrying UMIs.

Source: CD8+ T cells sorted from PBMCs, taken less than 13 days after vaccination. The source of these receptors is a man over 45 who received an inactivated influenza vaccine.

This chain connects TRBV27 to TRBJ2-5; no clear D gene. Trimming pared 3 bases from V and 5 bases from J, leaving 16 bases between. The CDR3 has 15 amino acids. Germline V gene data show CDR1 as MNHEY and CDR2 as SMNVEV (reference sequence). The CDR3 here is CASSFLSVSHETQYF. CDR3 DNA sequence: TGTGCCAGCAGTTTCTTGAGCGTGAGTCATGAGACCCAGTACTTC.

This chain joins TRBV6-2 or TRBV6-3 and TRBJ2-3; 10 bases align to TRBD2. V shed 0 bases, J shed 0 bases, and the junction held 6 bases outside the gene matches. This CDR3 has 18 residues. Germline V gene data show CDR1 as MNHEY and CDR2 as SVGEGT. CDR3 sequence: CASSYSISGGESTDTQYF. The CDR3 bases are TGTGCCAGCAGTTACTCAATCAGCGGGGGGGAGAGCACAGATACGCAGTATTTT.

V is TRBV13 and J is TRBJ2-3; D uncertain. The CDR3 is made up of 14 amino acids. The germline V and J ends were trimmed by 0 bases and 1 base, with 5 bases remaining between them. Germline V gene sequence: CDR1 PRHDT, CDR2 FYEKMQ (reference sequence). CDR3 DNA sequence: TGTGCCAGCAGCTTAGGCGTAGGCACAGATACGCAGTATTTT. Its protein is CASSLGVGTDTQYF.

This clonotype was observed many times. The chain joins TRBV5-1 to TRBJ2-1, with 9 bases aligning to TRBD1. The CDR3 is 15 residues long. In germline, CDR1 is SGHRS, CDR2 YFSETQ. Losses at the gene ends were 4 bases for V and 7 bases for J; bases not matched to a gene: 9. The CDR3 sequence is CASSLLGQGENEQFF. In DNA form, the CDR3 reads TGCGCCAGCAGCCTACTGGGACAGGGTGAAAATGAGCAGTTCTTC.

This clonotype has more than one count but fewer than ten. The chain carries TRBV4-3 and TRBJ2-1; TRBD2 aligns across 8 bases. The CDR3 loop spans 18 amino acids. In germline, CDR1 is LGHNA, CDR2 YSLEER. V shed 0 bases, J shed 4 bases, and the junction held 11 bases outside the gene matches. CDR3 sequence reads: CASSQDNGGGSYYNEQFF. CDR3 coding DNA: TGCGCCAGCAGCCAAGATAATGGCGGGGGGAGTTATTACAATGAGCAGTTCTTC.

The J gene is TRBJ1-1, the V gene TRBV5-1, with TRBD1 as a possible D gene (6 bases). This CDR3 is 14 amino acids long. The V end was cut by 0 bases, the J end by 2 bases, with 8 bases between. Germline-derived CDR1 and CDR2 are SGHRS and YFSETQ. CDR3 residues: CASSLVRGNTEAFF. For the CDR3, the DNA is TGCGCCAGCAGCTTGGTCAGGGGTAACACTGAAGCTTTCTTT.

This clonotype has at least ten counts. The chain is built from TRBV29-1 and TRBJ2-7, with D maybe TRBD1 (6 bases). Trimming removed 4 bases at V and 5 bases at J, with 18 bases between. Germline lookup yields CDR1 SQVTM and CDR2 ANQGSEA. This CDR3 comprises 14 residues. The DNA for the CDR3 is TGCAGCGTTGCCGGACAGTTACTAAGCGACGAGCAGTACTTC. This sequence encodes CSVAGQLLSDEQYF.

The V and J genes are TRBV25-1 and TRBJ2-3, with TRBD2 matching over 11 bases. The germline V gene has CDR1 MGHDK and CDR2 SYGVNS. This CDR3 contains 22 residues. Trimming took 6 bases from V and 1 from J; bases not matched to a gene: 24. CDR3 sequence (DNA): TGTGCCAGCAGCGCAACCACTCTAACAATAGCGGGAGGGGACCTTGGCACAGATACGCAGTATTTT. Translation gives CASSATTLTIAGGDLGTDTQYF.

The chain uses TRBV4-3 and TRBJ2-7; D not resolved. V lost 0 bases, J lost 2 bases, and 5 bases lay in between. CDR1 LGHNA and CDR2 YSLEER come from the germline V gene. The CDR3 is made up of 13 amino acids. The CDR3 DNA sequence: TGCGCCAGCAGCCAAGATAAGGCCTACGAGCAGTACTTC. It translates to CASSQDKAYEQYF.

The chain has TRBV10-3 and TRBJ2-7, with 10 bases aligning to TRBD2. The V segment lost 2 bases and the J segment 2 bases; nucleotides outside the gene matches: 6. The CDR3 loop spans 16 amino acids. CDR1 is ENHRY, CDR2 SYGVKD, per germline. The CDR3 is CAISELAGDSPYEQYF. The CDR3 DNA is TGTGCCATCAGTGAGCTAGCGGGAGACTCTCCCTACGAGCAGTACTTC.

This clonotype was observed many times. The chain is built from TRBV20-1 and TRBJ2-2; TRBD1 agrees at 12 bases. The germline V gene encodes CDR1 DFQATT and CDR2 SNEGSKA (reference sequence). With 2 bases clipped from V and 6 bases from J, the junction kept 7 bases outside the gene matches. The CDR3 length is 16 residues. CDR3 loop: CSARPGTGGMAGELFF. In nucleotides, the CDR3 is TGCAGTGCTAGACCAGGGACAGGGGGCATGGCCGGGGAGCTGTTTTTT.

This clonotype was observed a few times. This sequence joins TRBV10-2 and TRBJ2-7; unclear D gene. Looked up from germline, CDR1 is WSHSY and CDR2 is SAAADI. The CDR3 runs 11 residues. Trimming stripped 2 bases from V and 5 bases from J, with 4 bases between. The CDR3 loop is CASSETDEQYF. In nucleotides, the CDR3 is TGCGCCAGCAGTGAGACTGACGAGCAGTACTTC.

This clonotype was seen many times. The chain couples TRBV12-3 or TRBV12-4 to TRBJ2-3; 9 nucleotides line up with TRBD1. This CDR3 is 15 amino acids long. Unmatched junction bases numbered 5, after V lost 6 bases and J lost 1 base. CDR3 in DNA: TGTGCCAGCAGCCGATACAGGGGGCGCACAGATACGCAGTATTTT. Residues: CASSRYRGRTDTQYF.

This clonotype was recorded a few times. The chain employs TRBV18 and TRBJ2-7; TRBD2 matches at 8 bases. J was trimmed by 5 bases and V by 0 bases; bases with no gene match: 12. CDR1 is KGHSH, CDR2 LQKENI, per germline. This CDR3 has 17 residues. The CDR3 nucleotides read TGTGCCAGCTCACCACCGGGGAGCGGGAGCTTTCCCCACGAGCAGTACTTC. It is translated as CASSPPGSGSFPHEQYF. The whole variable domain, remainder taken from reference TRBV18 and TRBJ2-7, is NAGVMQNPRHLVRRRGQEARLRCSPMKGHSHVYWYRQLPEEGLKFMVYLQKENIIDESGMPKERFSAEFPKEGPSILRIQQVVRGDSAAYFCASSPPGSGSFPHEQYFGPGTRLTVT.

This sequence joins TRBV27 and TRBJ2-1; 8 bases map to TRBD2. The V gene end was trimmed by 2 bases and the J gene end by 10 bases; junction bases not matched to a gene: 7. This CDR3 comprises 14 residues. Germline V lookup: CDR1 MNHEY, CDR2 SMNVEV (reference sequence). The DNA for the CDR3 is TGTGCCAGCAGTTTAGGTACTAGCGGAAGGGAGCAGTTCTTC. Its translation: CASSLGTSGREQFF.

The table lists this clonotype with a few counts. V gene TRBV7-2 combines with J gene TRBJ2-1, with no clear D. Germline CDR1 is SGHTA and CDR2 is FQGNSA. Trimming cost V 3 bases and J 9 bases, with 9 bases left between them. This CDR3 spans 12 amino acids. CDR3 residues: CASSFLSTEQFF. The DNA for the CDR3 is TGTGCCAGCAGCTTTCTTAGCACTGAGCAGTTCTTC.

This chain joins TRBV12-3 or TRBV12-4 and TRBJ2-1, with a weak D call TRBD1 (6 bases). CDR3 length: 15 amino acids. Trimming shortened V by 5 bases and J by 3 bases, and 14 bases separated the two germline ends. The CDR3 region has the DNA TGTGCCAGCAGTCTGGGGGCGATCCGCTACAATGAGCAGTTCTTC. Translated: CASSLGAIRYNEQFF.

This clonotype came up a few times. V usage is TRBV12-3 or TRBV12-4 and J usage is TRBJ2-5; D unresolved. V was trimmed by 5 bases and J by 4 bases, leaving 14 bases between them. This CDR3 is 14 amino acids long. The CDR3 nucleotides are TGTGCCAGCAGTACGGACCTTCGCGGAGAGACCCAGTACTTC. Translating gives CASSTDLRGETQYF.